These 5 T cell receptor beta chains were all obtained from the same sample, sequenced in a study of cytomegalovirus exposure and HLA in healthy donors (dated by TCRdb to the late 2010s). The library was obtained by the immunoSEQ multiplex PCR assay. The multiplex PCR relied on a mix of 60 forward primers for TCR Vbeta segments and 13 reverse primers for TCR Jbeta segments. The source is immuneACCESS, and TCRdb retained only in-frame sequences with V and J called. Part of the clones is not carried over; for the studies checked, unresolved V genes explain less than half of this, and the remainder is unexplained. Present in this sample are about 130,000 clones, approximately 80% of which were seen just once. The ten largest account for approximately 10% of the sample. The sample consisted of PBMCs. The source is a man aged 25-40 years in good health and CMV-seropositive.

The genes are TRBV30 and TRBJ2-7; perhaps TRBD2 as D (5 bases). This CDR3 spans 16 amino acids. Germline values: CDR1 GTSNPN, CDR2 SVGIG (reference sequence). Trimming stripped 2 bases from V and 2 bases from J, with 19 bases between. CDR3 nucleotide sequence: TGTGCCTGGAGTTCCACTCGGGGTGAGGACCCCTACGAGCAGTACTTC. Translated, it gives CAWSSTRGEDPYEQYF.

This chain joins TRBV7-2 and TRBJ1-2, with 7 nucleotides matching TRBD1. Trimming at V came to 5 bases and at J to 4 bases, leaving 10 bases not matched to a gene. Germline V gene sequence: CDR1 SGHTA, CDR2 FQGNSA. The CDR3 totals 15 residues. The CDR3 DNA reads as TGTGCCAGCAGCGAAAGGAACAGGGGTTCCTATGGCTACACCTTC. Translated, it gives CASSERNRGSYGYTF.

The V call is TRBV6-5, the J call TRBJ1-4; D remains unclear. V lost 0 bases and J lost 8, with 16 bases in between. This CDR3 spans 16 amino acids. CDR1 and CDR2 from the germline V gene are MNHEY and SVGAGI. The chain's CDR3 is CASSYSMAAGEEKLFF. The CDR3 DNA follows: TGTGCCAGCAGTTACTCGATGGCGGCGGGCGAGGAAAAACTGTTTTTT.

The chain couples TRBV29-1 to TRBJ2-2; TRBD1 is a possible D gene (6 bases). Germline V gene lookup returns CDR1 SQVTM and CDR2 ANQGSEA. Trimming took 4 bases from V and 5 from J, leaving 14 bases between them. The length of the CDR3 is 14 residues. The CDR3: CSVAPRRGTGELFF. The CDR3 nucleotides are TGCAGCGTTGCGCCCCGTAGGGGGACCGGGGAGCTGTTTTTT.

The chain links TRBV28 to TRBJ2-1, with TRBD2 identical over 15 bases. J lost 0 bases, V lost 4 bases, and 10 bases had no gene match. Germline loops: CDR1 MDHEN, CDR2 SYDVKM. This CDR3 has 20 amino acids. The CDR3 is CASSSETGLAGGLSYNEQFF. CDR3 sequence (DNA): TGTGCCAGCAGTTCGGAAACAGGACTAGCGGGAGGGCTCTCCTACAATGAGCAGTTCTTC.